These T cell receptor beta chains were read from a single sample in a study of cytomegalovirus exposure and HLA in healthy donors. Clones were read by immunoSEQ multiplex PCR, and TCRdb kept only the in-frame ones, dropping some. The sample includes around 150,000 clones, about 77% of them seen just once. The sequenced material came from PBMCs. All receptors derive from a woman in her thirties or forties in good health and CMV-seronegative. CDR3s include the opening cysteine and the closing phenylalanine or tryptophan. D genes are given only for firm matches. Rows give clone size only sometimes, using once, few, many, or a class for an expanded clone.

v_gene: TRBV4-3; abundance: -; len: 17; d_gene: TRBD1; j_gene: TRBJ1-3; CDR3nt: TGCGCCAGCAGCCAGGGCCTGACAGGGAACTCTGGAAACACCATATATTTT; CDR3aa: CASSQGLTGNSGNTIYF
v_gene: TRBV5-8; abundance: -; len: 15; d_gene: TRBD2; j_gene: TRBJ2-7; CDR3nt: TGTGCCAGCAGCTTGCAAGCGGGGGGGCCCTACGAGCAGTACTTC; CDR3aa: CASSLQAGGPYEQYF
v_gene: TRBV7-9; abundance: few; len: 14; d_gene: TRBD2; j_gene: TRBJ2-7; CDR3nt: TGTGCCAGCAGCTTACGTAGCGGGGGCCTCGAGCAGTACTTC; CDR3aa: CASSLRSGGLEQYF
v_gene: TRBV7-2; abundance: -; len: 14; d_gene: -; j_gene: TRBJ2-3; CDR3nt: TGTGCCAGCAGCTCCCCGGTGCGGGGAGATACGCAGTATTTT; CDR3aa: CASSSPVRGDTQYF
v_gene: TRBV7-6; abundance: -; len: 14; d_gene: TRBD1; j_gene: TRBJ1-5; CDR3nt: TGTGCCAGCAGCTTAGTGGGACAGGGCCAGCCCCAGCATTTT; CDR3aa: CASSLVGQGQPQHF
v_gene: TRBV30; abundance: -; len: 14; d_gene: TRBD1; j_gene: TRBJ1-4; CDR3nt: TGTGCCTCGCCCGGTGGGACAGGGGGAGAAAAACTGTTTTTT; CDR3aa: CASPGGTGGEKLFF
v_gene: TRBV6-1; abundance: -; len: 15; d_gene: -; j_gene: TRBJ1-4; CDR3nt: TGTGCCAGCAGTGAAAAACCCAGGCTCCGGGAAAAACTGTTTTTT; CDR3aa: CASSEKPRLREKLFF
v_gene: TRBV11-2; abundance: few; len: 17; d_gene: -; j_gene: TRBJ2-5; CDR3nt: TGTGCCAGCAGCTTAGGGCCCACGAGGGGGGGGACGGAGACCCAGTACTTC; CDR3aa: CASSLGPTRGGTETQYF
v_gene: TRBV20-1; abundance: -; len: 11; d_gene: TRBD1; j_gene: TRBJ1-1; CDR3nt: TGCAGTGCTTTCCCGGGACAGCAAGCTTTCTTT; CDR3aa: CSAFPGQQAFF
v_gene: TRBV29-1; abundance: -; len: 15; d_gene: -; j_gene: TRBJ2-7; CDR3nt: TGCAGCGTGACCTTGGGGGCCCCCAGCTCCTACGAGCAGTACTTC; CDR3aa: CSVTLGAPSSYEQYF
v_gene: TRBV27; abundance: -; len: 17; d_gene: TRBD1; j_gene: TRBJ2-5; CDR3nt: TGTGCCAGCAGGGGACAGGGTTGGGGCACGGGGGAAGAGACCCAGTACTTC; CDR3aa: CASRGQGWGTGEETQYF
v_gene: TRBV6-1; abundance: -; len: 15; d_gene: TRBD1; j_gene: TRBJ1-2; CDR3nt: TGTGCCAGCAGAGAGAGACAGGGGGCTAACTATGGCTACACCTTC; CDR3aa: CASRERQGANYGYTF
v_gene: TRBV6-6; abundance: -; len: 16; d_gene: TRBD1; j_gene: TRBJ1-5; CDR3nt: TGTGCCAGCAGTGACTACAGGGGGACGGGCAATCAGCCCCAGCATTTT; CDR3aa: CASSDYRGTGNQPQHF
v_gene: TRBV7-9; abundance: -; len: 15; d_gene: TRBD1; j_gene: TRBJ2-7; CDR3nt: TGTGCCAGCAGCCCCCCGGGACAGGGGACCTACGAGCAGTACTTC; CDR3aa: CASSPPGQGTYEQYF
v_gene: TRBV18; abundance: -; len: 16; d_gene: TRBD1; j_gene: TRBJ1-1; CDR3nt: TGTGCCAGCTCTCAGGACAGGGCGAACTTGAACACTGAAGCTTTCTTT; CDR3aa: CASSQDRANLNTEAFF
v_gene: TRBV18; abundance: -; len: 14; d_gene: TRBD1; j_gene: TRBJ2-7; CDR3nt: TGTGCCAGCTCACTACGGGACAGCGCCTACGAGCAGTACTTC; CDR3aa: CASSLRDSAYEQYF
v_gene: TRBV6-5; abundance: -; len: 15; d_gene: -; j_gene: TRBJ1-1; CDR3nt: TGTGCCAGCAGTAAGGACCCAGGGCGGAACACTGAAGCTTTCTTT; CDR3aa: CASSKDPGRNTEAFF
v_gene: TRBV18; abundance: -; len: 14; d_gene: -; j_gene: TRBJ1-1; CDR3nt: TGTGCCAGCTCACCCAGCGAAGTCGGCACTGAAGCTTTCTTT; CDR3aa: CASSPSEVGTEAFF
v_gene: TRBV19; abundance: once; len: 15; d_gene: TRBD1; j_gene: TRBJ2-3; CDR3nt: TGTGCCAGTAGTATAAGGGGACAGGGGGCAGATACGCAGTATTTT; CDR3aa: CASSIRGQGADTQYF
v_gene: TRBV19; abundance: -; len: 15; d_gene: TRBD1; j_gene: TRBJ1-2; CDR3nt: TGTGCCAGTATACCAACCGGGACAGGGAGGTATGGCTACACCTTC; CDR3aa: CASIPTGTGRYGYTF
v_gene: TRBV2; abundance: -; len: 14; d_gene: TRBD1; j_gene: TRBJ1-2; CDR3nt: TGTGCCAGCAGTGAGGACAGGGGTCGATATGGCTACACCTTC; CDR3aa: CASSEDRGRYGYTF
v_gene: TRBV7-2; abundance: few; len: 13; d_gene: -; j_gene: TRBJ1-1; CDR3nt: TGTGCCAGCAGCGTCGACACTAACACTGAAGCTTTCTTT; CDR3aa: CASSVDTNTEAFF
v_gene: TRBV7-2; abundance: -; len: 13; d_gene: -; j_gene: TRBJ2-7; CDR3nt: TGTGCCAGCACGGCCCGAACGGGCTACGAGCAGTACTTC; CDR3aa: CASTARTGYEQYF
v_gene: TRBV5-4; abundance: -; len: 14; d_gene: TRBD2; j_gene: TRBJ2-7; CDR3nt: TGTGCCAGCAGCTTGCCGGGGGGGAGATACGAGCAGTACTTC; CDR3aa: CASSLPGGRYEQYF
v_gene: TRBV4-2; abundance: -; len: 15; d_gene: -; j_gene: TRBJ1-2; CDR3nt: TGTGCCAGCAGCCAAGATGGGCAGGGGAAGTATGGCTACACCTTC; CDR3aa: CASSQDGQGKYGYTF
v_gene: TRBV18; abundance: -; len: 11; d_gene: -; j_gene: TRBJ1-1; CDR3nt: TGTGCCAGCTCAGCGGGGACTGAAGCTTTCTTT; CDR3aa: CASSAGTEAFF
v_gene: TRBV5-4; abundance: -; len: 13; d_gene: -; j_gene: TRBJ2-1; CDR3nt: TGTGCCAGCAGCTTGAGCTCATACAATGAGCAGTTCTTC; CDR3aa: CASSLSSYNEQFF
v_gene: TRBV6-1; abundance: -; len: 14; d_gene: -; j_gene: TRBJ1-5; CDR3nt: TGTGCCAGCAGAAGAGCAGGTAGCAATCAGCCCCAGCATTTT; CDR3aa: CASRRAGSNQPQHF
v_gene: TRBV28; abundance: -; len: 15; d_gene: TRBD1; j_gene: TRBJ2-5; CDR3nt: TGTGCCAGCAGTTCTGCCGGGACAGGGAAAGAGACCCAGTACTTC; CDR3aa: CASSSAGTGKETQYF
v_gene: TRBV4-3; abundance: few; len: 17; d_gene: TRBD1; j_gene: TRBJ1-3; CDR3nt: TGCGCCAGCAGCGGTCCGGGACAGGGTAAACTTGGAAACACCATATATTTT; CDR3aa: CASSGPGQGKLGNTIYF
v_gene: TRBV11-2; abundance: -; len: 14; d_gene: TRBD1; j_gene: TRBJ1-2; CDR3nt: TGTGCCAGCAGCTCAGGGGGCATAGGCTATGGCTACACCTTC; CDR3aa: CASSSGGIGYGYTF
v_gene: TRBV21-1; abundance: -; len: 15; d_gene: -; j_gene: TRBJ1-2; CDR3nt: TGTGCCAGCAGCAAAGGGAAGGACATTATCTATGGCTACACCTTC; CDR3aa: CASSKGKDIIYGYTF
v_gene: TRBV28; abundance: -; len: 13; d_gene: -; j_gene: TRBJ1-4; CDR3nt: TGTGCCAGCCACCCAAGCGGGGGGGGAAAACTGTTTTTT; CDR3aa: CASHPSGGGKLFF
v_gene: TRBV9; abundance: once; len: 18; d_gene: TRBD2; j_gene: TRBJ2-3; CDR3nt: TGTGCCAGCAGCGTTCGGCCTAGCGGGGGCTTTAGCACAGATACGCAGTATTTT; CDR3aa: CASSVRPSGGFSTDTQYF
v_gene: TRBV4-3; abundance: -; len: 16; d_gene: -; j_gene: TRBJ2-6; CDR3nt: TGCGCCAGCAGCCCTGACAGCACCTCTGGGGCCAACGTCCTGACTTTC; CDR3aa: CASSPDSTSGANVLTF
v_gene: TRBV6-5; abundance: -; len: 15; d_gene: -; j_gene: TRBJ1-2; CDR3nt: TGTGCCAGCAGTTACAGTCAGGGGAGTTTTCGCGGCTACACCTTC; CDR3aa: CASSYSQGSFRGYTF
v_gene: TRBV7-6; abundance: -; len: 13; d_gene: TRBD2; j_gene: TRBJ2-7; CDR3nt: TGTGCCAGCAGCTTAGCACTAGCGGACGAGCAGTACTTC; CDR3aa: CASSLALADEQYF
v_gene: TRBV19; abundance: -; len: 13; d_gene: -; j_gene: TRBJ1-1; CDR3nt: TGTGCCAGTAGTATCAGAGGGGGAGCTGAAGCTTTCTTT; CDR3aa: CASSIRGGAEAFF
v_gene: TRBV7-2; abundance: few; len: 14; d_gene: -; j_gene: TRBJ2-7; CDR3nt: TGTGCCAGCACCCTACTGGAGGGGAGAAGTGAGCAGTACTTC; CDR3aa: CASTLLEGRSEQYF
v_gene: TRBV7-5; abundance: -; len: 16; d_gene: -; j_gene: TRBJ1-5; CDR3nt: TGTGCCAGAAGCCCCACGTTCTGGCAGGTTGATCAGCCCCAGCATTTT; CDR3aa: CARSPTFWQVDQPQHF
v_gene: TRBV15; abundance: -; len: 15; d_gene: TRBD2; j_gene: TRBJ2-3; CDR3nt: TGTGCCACCAGCAGAACTAGCGGGGCCCCAGATACGCAGTATTTT; CDR3aa: CATSRTSGAPDTQYF